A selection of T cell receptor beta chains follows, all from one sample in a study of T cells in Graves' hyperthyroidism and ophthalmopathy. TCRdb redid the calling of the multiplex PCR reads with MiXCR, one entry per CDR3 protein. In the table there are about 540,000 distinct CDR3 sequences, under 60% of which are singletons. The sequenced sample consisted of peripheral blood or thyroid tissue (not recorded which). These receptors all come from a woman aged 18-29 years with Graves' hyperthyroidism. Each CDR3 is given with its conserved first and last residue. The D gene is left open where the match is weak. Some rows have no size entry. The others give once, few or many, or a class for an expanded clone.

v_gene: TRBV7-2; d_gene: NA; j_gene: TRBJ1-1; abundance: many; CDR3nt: TGTGCCAGCAGCGTCGATGTCATGAACACTGAAGCTTTCTTT; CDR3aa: CASSVDVMNTEAFF
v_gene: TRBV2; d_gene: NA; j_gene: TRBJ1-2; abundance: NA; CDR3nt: TGTGCCAGCAGTTTAGCGGGCAGACCCTATGGCTACACCTTC; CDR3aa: CASSLAGRPYGYTF
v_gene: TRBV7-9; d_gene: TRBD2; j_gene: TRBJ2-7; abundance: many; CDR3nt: TGTGCCAGCAGCCCCCGGCTAGCGGGAGATCACGAGCAGTACTTC; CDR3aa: CASSPRLAGDHEQYF
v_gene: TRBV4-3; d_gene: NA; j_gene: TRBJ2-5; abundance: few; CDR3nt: TGCGCCAGCAGCCAAGAAGGGGAGACCCAGTACTTC; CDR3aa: CASSQEGETQYF
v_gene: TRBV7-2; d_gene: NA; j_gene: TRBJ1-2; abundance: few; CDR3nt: TGTGCCAGCAGCTTATCCGCAAGTAACTATGGCTACACCTTC; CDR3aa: CASSLSASNYGYTF
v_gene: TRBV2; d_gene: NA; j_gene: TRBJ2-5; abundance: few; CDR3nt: TGTGCCAGCAGGAGACAGGGAGGACACCAAGAGACCCAGTACTTC; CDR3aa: CASRRQGGHQETQYF
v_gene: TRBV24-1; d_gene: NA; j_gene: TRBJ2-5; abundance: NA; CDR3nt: TGTGCCACCAGTGACACTGGAAGCCAAGAGACCCAGTACTTC; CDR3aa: CATSDTGSQETQYF
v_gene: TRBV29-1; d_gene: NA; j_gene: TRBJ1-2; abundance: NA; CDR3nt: TGCAGCGTGGACACGGACAGTTTAGGCTACACCTTC; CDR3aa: CSVDTDSLGYTF
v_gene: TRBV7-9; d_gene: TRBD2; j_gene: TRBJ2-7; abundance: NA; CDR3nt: TGTGCCAGCAGCTTGGGGTCGGCGGGGGTAGTTTTCGAGCAGTACTTC; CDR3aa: CASSLGSAGVVFEQYF
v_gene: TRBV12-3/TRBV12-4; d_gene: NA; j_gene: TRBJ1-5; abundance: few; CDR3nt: TGTGCCAGCAGTCCGGCACAGGATCAGCCCCAGCATTTT; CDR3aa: CASSPAQDQPQHF
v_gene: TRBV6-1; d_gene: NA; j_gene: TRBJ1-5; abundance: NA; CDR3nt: TGTGCCAGCAGTGAGTTGGCTGGAAATAATCAGCCCCAGCATTTT; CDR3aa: CASSELAGNNQPQHF
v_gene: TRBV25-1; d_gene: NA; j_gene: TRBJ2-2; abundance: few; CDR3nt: TGTGCCAGCAGCTTGTTTGGCGGACCGAACACCGGGGAGCTGTTTTTT; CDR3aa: CASSLFGGPNTGELFF
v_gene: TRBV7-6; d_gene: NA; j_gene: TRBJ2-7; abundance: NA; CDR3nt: TGTGCCAGCAGAGAAAGTAAGGCTCCCTACGAGCAGTACTTC; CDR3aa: CASRESKAPYEQYF
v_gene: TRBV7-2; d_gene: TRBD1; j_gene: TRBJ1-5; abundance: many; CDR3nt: TGTGCCAGCAGCCAAGTACAGGGGGCTCAGCCCCAGCATTTT; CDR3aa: CASSQVQGAQPQHF
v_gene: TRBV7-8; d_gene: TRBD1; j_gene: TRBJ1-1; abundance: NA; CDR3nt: TGTGCCAGCAGCTTACAGGGGGGGAAGAACACTGAAGCTTTCTTT; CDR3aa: CASSLQGGKNTEAFF
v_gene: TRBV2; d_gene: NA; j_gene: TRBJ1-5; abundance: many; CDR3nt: TGTGCCAGCCGGGACGGGAGCAATCAGCCCCAGCATTTT; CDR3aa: CASRDGSNQPQHF
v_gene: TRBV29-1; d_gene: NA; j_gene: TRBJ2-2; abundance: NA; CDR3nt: TGCAGCGTTGACTTACACCGAGGAACCGGGGAGCTGCTTTTT; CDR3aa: CSVDLHRGTGELLF
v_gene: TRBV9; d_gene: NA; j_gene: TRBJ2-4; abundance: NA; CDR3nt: TGTGCCAGCAGCGTAGCCGGGGATAAGGACATTCAGTACTTC; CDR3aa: CASSVAGDKDIQYF
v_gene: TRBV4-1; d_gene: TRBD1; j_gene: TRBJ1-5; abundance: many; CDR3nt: TGCGCCAGCAGCCAAGGACAGGGTAGGCAGCCCCAGCATTTT; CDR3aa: CASSQGQGRQPQHF
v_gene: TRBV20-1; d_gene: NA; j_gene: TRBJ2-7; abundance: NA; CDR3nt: TGCAGCTTAGATCGGCAAGCCTACGAGCAGTACTTC; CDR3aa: CSLDRQAYEQYF
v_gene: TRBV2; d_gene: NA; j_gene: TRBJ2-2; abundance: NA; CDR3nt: TGTGCCAGCAGGGAAAGGTTAGGGGAGCTGTTTTTT; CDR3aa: CASRERLGELFF
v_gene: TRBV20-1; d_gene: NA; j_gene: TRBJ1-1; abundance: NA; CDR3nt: TGCAGTGCTACCAATCCGGGCGGCGTGAACACTGAAGCTTTCTTT; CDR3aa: CSATNPGGVNTEAFF
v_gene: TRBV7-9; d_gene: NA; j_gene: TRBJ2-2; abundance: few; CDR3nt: TGTGCCAGCAGCTCCGGGGCCGTGGCCGGGGAGCTGTTTTTT; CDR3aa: CASSSGAVAGELFF
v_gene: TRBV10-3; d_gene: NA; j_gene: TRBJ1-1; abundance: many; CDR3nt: TGTGCCATCAGTGAGGTCAGGCGACACACTGAAGCTTTCTTT; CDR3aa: CAISEVRRHTEAFF
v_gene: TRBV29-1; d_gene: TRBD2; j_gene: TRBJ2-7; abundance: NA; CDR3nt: TGCAGAGTCGCTAGCGGGAGGTTTAGTTCCTACGAGCAGTACTTC; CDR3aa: CRVASGRFSSYEQYF
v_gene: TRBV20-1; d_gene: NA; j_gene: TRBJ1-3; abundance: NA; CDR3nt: TGCAGTGCTTCAGGGAGGGTCCGGGGCTCTGGAAACACCATATATTTT; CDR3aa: CSASGRVRGSGNTIYF
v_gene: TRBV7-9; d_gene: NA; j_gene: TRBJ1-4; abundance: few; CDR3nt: TGTGCCAGCTACCAAGACGTTCAGAGAGAAAAACTGTTTTTT; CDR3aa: CASYQDVQREKLFF
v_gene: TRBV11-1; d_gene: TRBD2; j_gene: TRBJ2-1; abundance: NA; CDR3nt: TGTGCCAGCAGCTTAGAGATTAGCGGGAGCGGGGATGAGCAGTTCTTC; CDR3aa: CASSLEISGSGDEQFF
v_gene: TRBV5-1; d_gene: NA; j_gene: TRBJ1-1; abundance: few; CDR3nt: TGTGCCAGCAGCTTTGCCCGGGGCACTGAAGCTTTCTTT; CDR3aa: CASSFARGTEAFF
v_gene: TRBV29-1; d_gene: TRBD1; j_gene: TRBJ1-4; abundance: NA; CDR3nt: TGCAGCGTTGACCCTGGGACAGGAGAAAAACTGTTTTTT; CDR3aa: CSVDPGTGEKLFF
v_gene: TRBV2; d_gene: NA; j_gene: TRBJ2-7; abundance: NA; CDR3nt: TGTGCCAGCACTCAAGGGGAGAGTCCCTCCTACGAGCAGTACTTC; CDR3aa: CASTQGESPSYEQYF
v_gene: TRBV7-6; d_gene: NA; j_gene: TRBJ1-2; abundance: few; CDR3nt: TGTGCCAGCAGTTACACGGGGGAAGGGGATGGCTACACCTTC; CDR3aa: CASSYTGEGDGYTF
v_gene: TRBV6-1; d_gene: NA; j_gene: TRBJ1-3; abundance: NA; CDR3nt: TGTGCCAGCAGTTACGTTAGGGGTGTCGGAAACACCATATATTTT; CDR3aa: CASSYVRGVGNTIYF
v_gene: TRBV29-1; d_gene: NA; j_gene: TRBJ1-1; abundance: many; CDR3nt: TGCAGCGGCAATACGATGAACACTGAAGCTTTCTTT; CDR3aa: CSGNTMNTEAFF
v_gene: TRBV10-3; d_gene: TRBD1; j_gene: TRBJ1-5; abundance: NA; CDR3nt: TGTGCCAGCAGTGACAGGGAACCTCAGCCCCAGCATTTT; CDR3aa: CASSDREPQPQHF
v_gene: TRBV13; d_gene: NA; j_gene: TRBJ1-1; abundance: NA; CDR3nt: TGTGCCAGCACCGAGGGACACCAGAACACTGAAGCTTTCTTT; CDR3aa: CASTEGHQNTEAFF
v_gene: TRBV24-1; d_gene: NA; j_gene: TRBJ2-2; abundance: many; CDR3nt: TGTGCCACCAGTGTCAGGGGTTCAAACACCGGGGAGCTGTTTTTT; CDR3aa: CATSVRGSNTGELFF
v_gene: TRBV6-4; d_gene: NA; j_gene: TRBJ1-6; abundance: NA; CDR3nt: TGTGCCAGCAGTGCCGTCGAATCACCCCTCCACTTT; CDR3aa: CASSAVESPLHF
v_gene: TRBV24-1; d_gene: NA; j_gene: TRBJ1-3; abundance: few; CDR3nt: TGTGCCACCAGTTCCGCCAGCCCGGGGGGAAACACCATATATTTT; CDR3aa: CATSSASPGGNTIYF
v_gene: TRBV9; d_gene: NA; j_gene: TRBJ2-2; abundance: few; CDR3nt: TGTGCCAGCAGCGTGGGCGGGACGAACACCGGGGAGCTGTTTTTT; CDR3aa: CASSVGGTNTGELFF
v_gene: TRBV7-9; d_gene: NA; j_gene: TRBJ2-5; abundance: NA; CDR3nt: TGCGCCAGCAGCTTGCCCCCAGGGGCACAAGAGACCCAGTACTTC; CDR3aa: CASSLPPGAQETQYF
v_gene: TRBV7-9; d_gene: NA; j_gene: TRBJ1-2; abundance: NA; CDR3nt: TGTGCCAGCAGCTCGGAAGGCCTAACGGGGTATGGCTACACCTTC; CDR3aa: CASSSEGLTGYGYTF
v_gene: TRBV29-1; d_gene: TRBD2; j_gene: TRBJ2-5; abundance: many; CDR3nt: TGCAGCGTTGACTCCGTGGGACTAGCGGGAGGGAACCAAGAGACCCAGTACTTC; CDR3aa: CSVDSVGLAGGNQETQYF
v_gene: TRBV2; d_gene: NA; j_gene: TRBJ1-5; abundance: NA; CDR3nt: TGTGCCAGCAGCTTCGGTTTTGGACAGTTGCATCAGCCCCAGCATTTT; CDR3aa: CASSFGFGQLHQPQHF
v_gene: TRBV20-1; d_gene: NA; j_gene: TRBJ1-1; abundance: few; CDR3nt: TGCAGTGCCCCCGGGAGAGGGACTGAAGCTTTCTTT; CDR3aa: CSAPGRGTEAFF
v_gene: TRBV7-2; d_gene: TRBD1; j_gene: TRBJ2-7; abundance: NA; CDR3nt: TGTGCCAGCAGCCAGGCTCGGACAGGGGCCGAGCAGTACTTC; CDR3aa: CASSQARTGAEQYF
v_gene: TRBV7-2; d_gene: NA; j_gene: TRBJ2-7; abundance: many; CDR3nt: TGTGCCACCCTGAGGATGCGGAGCTCCTACGAGCAGTACTTC; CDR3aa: CATLRMRSSYEQYF
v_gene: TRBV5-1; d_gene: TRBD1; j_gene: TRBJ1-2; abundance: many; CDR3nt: TGCGCCAGCAGGGAGGGGACAGGGGATGGCTACACCTTC; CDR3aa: CASREGTGDGYTF
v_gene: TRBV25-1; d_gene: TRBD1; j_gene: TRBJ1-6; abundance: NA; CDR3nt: TGTGCCAGCAGTGTCGGACAGGGGGGATCCCCCCTCCACTTT; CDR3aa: CASSVGQGGSPLHF
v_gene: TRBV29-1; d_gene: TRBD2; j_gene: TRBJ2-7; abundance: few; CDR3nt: TGCAGTACTAGCGGGAGGGGCGATGAGCAGTACTTC; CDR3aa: CSTSGRGDEQYF
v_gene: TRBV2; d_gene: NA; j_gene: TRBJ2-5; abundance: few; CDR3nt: TGTGCCAGCAGCCCAAACCGGCTAGAGACCCAGTACTTC; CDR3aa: CASSPNRLETQYF
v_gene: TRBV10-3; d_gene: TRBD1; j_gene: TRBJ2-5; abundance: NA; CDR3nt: TGTGCCATCAGTGAGTCCACAGGGGCCAAGTACCAAGAGACCCAGTACTTC; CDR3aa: CAISESTGAKYQETQYF
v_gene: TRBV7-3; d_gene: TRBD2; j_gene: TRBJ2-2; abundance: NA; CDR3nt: TGTGCCAGCAGCTTATCGTACAGCGGGGACACCGGGGAGCTGTTTTTT; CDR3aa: CASSLSYSGDTGELFF
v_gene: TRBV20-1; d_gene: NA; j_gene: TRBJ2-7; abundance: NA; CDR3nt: TGCAGTGCTATCTTAACGGGACAAGCGCACGAGCAGTACTTC; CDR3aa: CSAILTGQAHEQYF
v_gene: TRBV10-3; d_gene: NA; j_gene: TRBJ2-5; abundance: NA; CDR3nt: TGTGCCATCACCGCCCGCCGGGACCGCGAGACCCAGTACTTC; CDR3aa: CAITARRDRETQYF